The present T cell receptor (beta chain) was sequenced within a study of STAT3 mutations in large granular lymphocyte leukemia. Study context: Over half of T-LGLL patients had one or more immunosuppressive regimens. General study results and limits: Sampling intervals varied between patients and samples. TCR clonotype switching after therapy occurred in about 30% of the 18 patients. Every T-LGLL patient had at least one immunodominant TCRbeta clonotype. Suggested: STAT3 mutation was not the ancestral event for these clonal expansions.

V was trimmed by 3 bases and J by 4 bases, leaving 15 bases between them. CDR3 length: 15 residues. CDR1 is LNHNV and CDR2 is YYDKDF in the germline V gene (reference sequence). Points on this clone: Its antigen is undetermined.

TCRdb's copy holds only in-frame clones and misses some; the assay was immunoSEQ multiplex PCR. The sample contains around 33,000 clones, 65% to 80% of which appear only once. The chain has TRBV15 and TRBJ1-1; tentative D call: TRBD1 (5 bases). The sample taken for sequencing was peripheral blood mononuclear cells. The receptor was derived from a woman aged 45-65 years with T-cell large granular lymphocyte leukemia. Some clones in this sample may be carry-over from other donors' samples. This CDR3 is CATSRPRDVITEAFF. As DNA, the CDR3 is TGTGCCACCAGCAGGCCCAGGGATGTGATCACTGAAGCTTTCTTT. Using reference TRBV15 and TRBJ1-1 for the parts outside the CDR3, the full variable domain is DAMVIQNPRYQVTQFGKPVTLSCSQTLNHNVMYWYQQKSSQAPKLLFHYYDKDFNNEADTPDNFQSRRPNTSFCFLDIRSPGLGDTAMYLCATSRPRDVITEAFFGQGTRLTVV.